The 2 T cell receptor beta chains reported below all come from one sample, sequenced in a study of blood T cell repertoires in COVID-19. Sequencing was performed with immunoSEQ multiplex PCR; in TCRdb, only in-frame clones are kept and a portion is missing. The repertoire consists of around 200,000 clones, with approximately 81% occurring once and the leading ten covering around 20%. The sample taken for sequencing was PBMCs or T cells enriched from blood (not recorded which). The receptors come from a man aged 40-49 years who had recovered from COVID-19.

As DNA, the CDR3 is TGTGCCAGCAGACAAACAGGAGATCAGCCCCAGCATTTT. Its protein product is CASRQTGDQPQHF. The rearrangement uses TRBV12-3 or TRBV12-4 and TRBJ1-5; TRBD1 is a possible D gene (5 bases). V lost 6 bases to trimming and J lost 5 bases, with 11 bases between them. CDR3 length: 13 residues.

The chain uses TRBV27 and TRBJ2-7; 8 bases are shared with TRBD2. The CDR3 covers 14 residues. Germline V gene sequence: CDR1 MNHEY, CDR2 SMNVEV (reference sequence). V lost 5 bases, J lost 3 bases, and 6 bases stayed unmatched. In nucleotides, the CDR3 is TGTGCCAGCAGTATCGGGAGGGCTGGCTACGAGCAGTACTTC. It encodes CASSIGRAGYEQYF.